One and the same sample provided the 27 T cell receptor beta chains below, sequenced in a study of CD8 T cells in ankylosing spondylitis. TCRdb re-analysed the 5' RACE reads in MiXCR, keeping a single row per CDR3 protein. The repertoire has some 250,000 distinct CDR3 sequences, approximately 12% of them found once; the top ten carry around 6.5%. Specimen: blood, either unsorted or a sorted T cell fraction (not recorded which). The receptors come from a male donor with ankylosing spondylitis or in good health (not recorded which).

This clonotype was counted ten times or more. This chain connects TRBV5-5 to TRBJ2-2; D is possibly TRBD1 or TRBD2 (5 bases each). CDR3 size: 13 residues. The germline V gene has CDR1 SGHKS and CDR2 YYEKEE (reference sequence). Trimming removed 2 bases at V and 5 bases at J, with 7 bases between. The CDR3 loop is CASSFGGTGELFF. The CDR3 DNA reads TGTGCCAGCAGCTTTGGGGGTACCGGGGAGCTGTTTTTT.

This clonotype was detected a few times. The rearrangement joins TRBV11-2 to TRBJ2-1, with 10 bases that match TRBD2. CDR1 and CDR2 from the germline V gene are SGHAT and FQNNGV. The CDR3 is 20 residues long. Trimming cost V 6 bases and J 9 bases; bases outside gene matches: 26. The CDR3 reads CASSFHPITSGIPGYGEQFF. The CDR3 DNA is TGTGCCAGCAGTTTCCACCCAATCACTAGCGGGATCCCTGGTTACGGTGAGCAGTTCTTC.

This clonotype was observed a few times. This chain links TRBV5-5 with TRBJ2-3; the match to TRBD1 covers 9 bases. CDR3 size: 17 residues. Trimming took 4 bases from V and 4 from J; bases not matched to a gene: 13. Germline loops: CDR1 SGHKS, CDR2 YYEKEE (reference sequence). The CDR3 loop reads CASSHPQGAVFPDTQYF. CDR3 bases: TGTGCCAGCAGCCACCCACAGGGGGCGGTTTTCCCAGATACGCAGTATTTT.

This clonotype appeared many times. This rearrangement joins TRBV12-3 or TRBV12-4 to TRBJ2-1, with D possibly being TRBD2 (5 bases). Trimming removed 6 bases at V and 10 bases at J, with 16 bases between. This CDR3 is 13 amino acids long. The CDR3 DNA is TGTGCCAGCAGCCCAACTAGTTGGTTCGAGCAGTTCTTC. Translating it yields CASSPTSWFEQFF.

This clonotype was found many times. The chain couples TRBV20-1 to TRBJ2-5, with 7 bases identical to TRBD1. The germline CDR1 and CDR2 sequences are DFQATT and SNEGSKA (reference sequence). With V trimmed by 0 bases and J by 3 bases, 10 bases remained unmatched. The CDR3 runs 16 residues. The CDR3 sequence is CSAREYAGDSKETQYF. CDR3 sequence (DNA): TGCAGTGCTAGAGAATATGCTGGGGACAGCAAAGAGACCCAGTACTTC.

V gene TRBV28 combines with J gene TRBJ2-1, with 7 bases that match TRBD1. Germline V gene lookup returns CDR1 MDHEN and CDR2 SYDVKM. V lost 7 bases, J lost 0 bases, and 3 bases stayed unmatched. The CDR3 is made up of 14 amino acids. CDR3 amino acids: CASKGGASYNEQFF. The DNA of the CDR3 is TGTGCCAGCAAAGGGGGCGCCTCCTACAATGAGCAGTTCTTC.

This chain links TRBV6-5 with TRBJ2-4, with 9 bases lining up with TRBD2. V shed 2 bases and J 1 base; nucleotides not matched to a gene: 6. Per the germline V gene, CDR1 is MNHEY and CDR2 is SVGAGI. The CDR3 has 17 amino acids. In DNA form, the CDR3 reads TGTGCCAGCAGTTACCGGCCTAGCGGGATGGCCAAAAACATTCAGTACTTC. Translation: CASSYRPSGMAKNIQYF.

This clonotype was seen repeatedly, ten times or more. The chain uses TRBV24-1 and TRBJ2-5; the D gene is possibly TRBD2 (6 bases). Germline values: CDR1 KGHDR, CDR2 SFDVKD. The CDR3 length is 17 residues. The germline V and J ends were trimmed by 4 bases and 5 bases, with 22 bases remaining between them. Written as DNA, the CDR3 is TGTGCCACCAGTGAGTCAAGACTAGTCCAAGGGGAGGAGACCCAGTACTTC. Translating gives CATSESRLVQGEETQYF.

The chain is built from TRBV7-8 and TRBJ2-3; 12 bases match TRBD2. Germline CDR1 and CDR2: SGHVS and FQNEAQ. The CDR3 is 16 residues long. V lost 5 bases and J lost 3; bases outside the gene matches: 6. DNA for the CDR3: TGTGCCAGCAGCCGCCGGACTAGCGGGGAGACAGATACGCAGTATTTT. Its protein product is CASSRRTSGETDTQYF.

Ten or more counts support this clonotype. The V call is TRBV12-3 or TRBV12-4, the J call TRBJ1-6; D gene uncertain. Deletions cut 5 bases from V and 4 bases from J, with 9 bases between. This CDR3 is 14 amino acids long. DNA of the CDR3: TGTGCCAGCAGTCTACAGATTTATAATTCACCCCTCCACTTT. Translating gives CASSLQIYNSPLHF.

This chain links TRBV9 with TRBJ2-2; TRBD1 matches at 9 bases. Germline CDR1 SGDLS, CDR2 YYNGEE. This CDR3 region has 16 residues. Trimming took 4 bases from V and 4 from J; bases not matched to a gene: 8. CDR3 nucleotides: TGTGCCAGCAGCACCGGGACAGGGTCGGGCACCGGGGAGCTGTTTTTT. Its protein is CASSTGTGSGTGELFF.

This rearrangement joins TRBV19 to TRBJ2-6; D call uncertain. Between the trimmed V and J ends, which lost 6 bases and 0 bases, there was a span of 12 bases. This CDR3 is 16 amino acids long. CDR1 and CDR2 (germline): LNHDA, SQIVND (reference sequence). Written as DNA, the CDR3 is TGTGCCAGTAGCCCTAACAGATTCTCTGGGGCCAACGTCCTGACTTTC. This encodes CASSPNRFSGANVLTF.

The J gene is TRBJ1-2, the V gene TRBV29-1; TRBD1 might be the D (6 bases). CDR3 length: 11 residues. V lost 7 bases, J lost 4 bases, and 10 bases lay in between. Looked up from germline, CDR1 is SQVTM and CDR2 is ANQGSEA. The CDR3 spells CSGTQGYGYTF. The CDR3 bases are TGCAGCGGCACACAGGGCTATGGCTACACCTTC.

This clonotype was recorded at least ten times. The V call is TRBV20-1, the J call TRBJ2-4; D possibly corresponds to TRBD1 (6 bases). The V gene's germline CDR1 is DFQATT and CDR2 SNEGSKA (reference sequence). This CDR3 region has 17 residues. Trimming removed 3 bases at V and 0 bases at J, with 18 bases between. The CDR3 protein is CSASGRGMARAKNIQYF. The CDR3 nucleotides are TGCAGTGCTAGTGGCAGGGGAATGGCGCGAGCCAAAAACATTCAGTACTTC.

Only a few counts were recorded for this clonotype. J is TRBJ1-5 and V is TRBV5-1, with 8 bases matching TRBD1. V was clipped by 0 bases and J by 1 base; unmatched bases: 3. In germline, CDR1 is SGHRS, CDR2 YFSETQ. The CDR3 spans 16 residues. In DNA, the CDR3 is TGCGCCAGCAGCTTGGGGACAGGGACCAGCAATCAGCCCCAGCATTTT. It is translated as CASSLGTGTSNQPQHF.

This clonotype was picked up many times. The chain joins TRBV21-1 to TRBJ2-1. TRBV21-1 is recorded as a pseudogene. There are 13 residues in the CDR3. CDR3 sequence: CASSGSVYNEQFF. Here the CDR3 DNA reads TGTGCCAGCAGCGGGTCAGTTTACAATGAGCAGTTCTTC.

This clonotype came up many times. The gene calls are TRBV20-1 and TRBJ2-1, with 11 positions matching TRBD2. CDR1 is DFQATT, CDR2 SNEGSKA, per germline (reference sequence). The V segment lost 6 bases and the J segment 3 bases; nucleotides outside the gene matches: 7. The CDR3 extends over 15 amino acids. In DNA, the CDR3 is TGCAGTGCCATTAGCGGGGGGGCCTTCTACAATGAGCAGTTCTTC. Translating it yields CSAISGGAFYNEQFF.

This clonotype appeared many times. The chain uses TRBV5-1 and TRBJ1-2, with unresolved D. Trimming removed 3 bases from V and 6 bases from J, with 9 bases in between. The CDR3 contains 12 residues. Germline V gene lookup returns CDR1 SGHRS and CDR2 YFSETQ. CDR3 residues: CASSSQFDGYTF. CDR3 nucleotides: TGCGCCAGCAGCTCACAGTTTGATGGCTACACCTTC.

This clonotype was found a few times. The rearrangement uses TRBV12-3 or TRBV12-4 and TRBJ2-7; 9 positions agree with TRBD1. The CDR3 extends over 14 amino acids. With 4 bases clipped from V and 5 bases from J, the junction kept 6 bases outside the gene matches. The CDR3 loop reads CASSSGTGWHEQYF. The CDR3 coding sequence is TGTGCCAGCAGTTCTGGGACAGGGTGGCACGAGCAGTACTTC.

The CDR3 nucleotides read TGCGCCAGCAAAGGTTCAGGGGTCGCCTACGAGCAGTACTTC. This gives the protein CASKGSGVAYEQYF. The chain couples TRBV10-2 to TRBJ2-7; TRBD1 is a possible D gene (6 bases). Trimming removed 7 bases at V and 2 bases at J, with 15 bases between. From germline, CDR1 is WSHSY and CDR2 SAAADI. This CDR3 is 14 amino acids long.

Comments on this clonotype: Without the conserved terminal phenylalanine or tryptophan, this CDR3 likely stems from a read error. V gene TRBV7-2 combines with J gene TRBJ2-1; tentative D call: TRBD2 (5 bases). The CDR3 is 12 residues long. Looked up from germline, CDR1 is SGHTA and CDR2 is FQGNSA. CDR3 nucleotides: TGTGCCAGCAGCTCGCGGGTCAATAAGCAGTTCCTC. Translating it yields CASSSRVNKQFL.

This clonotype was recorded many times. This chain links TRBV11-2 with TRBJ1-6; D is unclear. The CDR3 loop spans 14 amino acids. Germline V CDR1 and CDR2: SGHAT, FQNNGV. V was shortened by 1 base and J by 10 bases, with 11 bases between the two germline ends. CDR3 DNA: TGTGCCAGCAGCTTAGTGGGCTATGGCTCACCCCTCCACTTT. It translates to CASSLVGYGSPLHF.

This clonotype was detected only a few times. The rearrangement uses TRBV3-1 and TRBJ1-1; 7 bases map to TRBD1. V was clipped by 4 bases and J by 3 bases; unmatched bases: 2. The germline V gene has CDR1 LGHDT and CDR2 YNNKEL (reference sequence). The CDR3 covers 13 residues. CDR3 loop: CASSPDRDTEAFF. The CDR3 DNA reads TGTGCCAGCAGCCCCGACAGGGACACTGAAGCTTTCTTT.

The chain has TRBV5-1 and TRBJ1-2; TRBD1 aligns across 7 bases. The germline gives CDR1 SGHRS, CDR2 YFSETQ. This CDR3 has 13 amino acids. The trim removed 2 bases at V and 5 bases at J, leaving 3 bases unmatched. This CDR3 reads CASSFQGEYGYTF. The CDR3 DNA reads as TGCGCCAGCAGCTTCCAGGGGGAATATGGCTACACCTTC. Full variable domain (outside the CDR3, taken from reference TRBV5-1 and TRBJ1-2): KAGVTQTPRYLIKTRGQQVTLSCSPISGHRSVSWYQQTPGQGLQFLFEYFSETQRNKGNFPGRFSGRQFSNSRSEMNVSTLELGDSALYLCASSFQGEYGYTFGSGTRLTVV.

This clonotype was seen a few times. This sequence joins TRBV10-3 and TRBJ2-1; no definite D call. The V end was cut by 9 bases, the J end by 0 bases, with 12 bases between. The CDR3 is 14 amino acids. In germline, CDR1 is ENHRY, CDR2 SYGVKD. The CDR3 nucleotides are TGTGCCATTGCACCGATGGACTCCTACAATGAGCAGTTCTTC. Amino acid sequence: CAIAPMDSYNEQFF.

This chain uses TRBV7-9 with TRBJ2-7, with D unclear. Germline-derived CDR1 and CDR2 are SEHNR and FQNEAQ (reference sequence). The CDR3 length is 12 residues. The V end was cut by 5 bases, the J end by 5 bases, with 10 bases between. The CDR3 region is CASSPDLNEQYF. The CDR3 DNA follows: TGTGCCAGCAGCCCGGACCTCAACGAGCAGTACTTC.

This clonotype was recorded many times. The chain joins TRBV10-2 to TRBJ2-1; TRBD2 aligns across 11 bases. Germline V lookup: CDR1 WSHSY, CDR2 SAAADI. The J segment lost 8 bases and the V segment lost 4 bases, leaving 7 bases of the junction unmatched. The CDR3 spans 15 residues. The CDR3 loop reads CASSVLAGGRDEQFF. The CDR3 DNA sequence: TGCGCCAGCAGTGTGTTAGCGGGGGGGCGCGATGAGCAGTTCTTC.